These 21 T cell receptor beta chains came from one sample sequenced in a study of shared clonotypes between healthy human individuals. Sequenced by immunoSEQ multiplex PCR; TCRdb stores in-frame clones only, minus some. The repertoire includes around 500,000 clones, around 73% of them detected once, and around 12% sits in the top ten. The sequencing sample was made of PBMCs. Receptors were obtained from a woman aged 40 to 50 in good health. Some clones in this sample may be carry-over from other donors' samples.

This chain connects TRBV7-3 to TRBJ2-7; D is unclear. Germline CDR1 is SGHTA and CDR2 is FQGTGA. The germline V and J ends were trimmed by 3 bases and 6 bases, with 9 bases remaining between them. This CDR3 has 12 amino acids. CDR3 region: CASSFPTLEQYF. Written as DNA, the CDR3 is TGTGCCAGCAGCTTCCCAACCCTCGAGCAGTACTTC.

The chain links TRBV30 to TRBJ2-7; 11 bases are shared with TRBD2. The germline V gene encodes CDR1 GTSNPN and CDR2 SVGIG (reference sequence). Trimming removed 0 bases from V and 6 bases from J; junction bases left unmatched: 10. The CDR3 is 16 residues long. CDR3 sequence reads: CAWSVLAGGKVGEQYF. As DNA, the CDR3 is TGTGCCTGGAGTGTATTAGCGGGAGGGAAAGTTGGCGAGCAGTACTTC. Looking up the rest from reference TRBV30 and TRBJ2-7 gives the full variable domain: SQTIHQWPATLVQPVGSPLSLECTVEGTSNPNLYWYRQAAGRGLQLLFYSVGIGQISSEVPQNLSASRPQDRQFILSSKKLLLSDSGFYLCAWSVLAGGKVGEQYFGPGTRLTVT.

This clone occurred a few times. The genes are TRBV19 and TRBJ2-7; the match to TRBD2 covers 11 bases. CDR1 is LNHDA and CDR2 is SQIVND in the germline V gene (reference sequence). V was clipped by 10 bases and J by 2 bases; unmatched bases: 7. The CDR3 covers 14 residues. CDR3 DNA: TGTGCCACCTCCGGGACTAGCGGCCCCTACGAGCAGTACTTC. As protein: CATSGTSGPYEQYF.

As regards this clone: It is likely a read error: a sequence one base away is far more abundant. The chain carries TRBV14 and TRBJ2-1; D may correspond to TRBD1 or TRBD2 (5 bases each). CDR1 is SGHDN, CDR2 FVKESK, per germline. The length of the CDR3 is 12 residues. CDR3 loop: CASSQVGVEQLF. The CDR3, as DNA: TGTGCCAGCAGCCAAGTGGGGGTTGAGCAGCTCTTC.

This clone was counted a few times. V and J are TRBV5-6 and TRBJ2-7, with TRBD1 identical over 8 bases. This CDR3 contains 14 residues. Per germline, CDR1 SGHDT and CDR2 YYEEEE. V lost 3 bases and J lost 2; bases outside the gene matches: 4. This chain's CDR3 is CASSSYRGAYEQYF. The CDR3, as DNA: TGTGCCAGCAGCTCCTACAGGGGGGCCTACGAGCAGTACTTC. The whole variable domain, filled in from reference TRBV5-6 and TRBJ2-7, reads DAGVTQSPTHLIKTRGQQVTLRCSPKSGHDTVSWYQQALGQGPQFIFQYYEEEERQRGNFPDRFSGHQFPNYSSELNVNALLLGDSALYLCASSSYRGAYEQYFGPGTRLTVT.

CDR3 in amino acids: CASSLTGSGQPQHF. The CDR3 nucleotides are TGCGCCAGCAGCTTGACAGGGTCGGGCCAGCCCCAGCATTTT. The V and J genes are TRBV5-1 and TRBJ1-5, with D perhaps TRBD1 (6 bases). Germline V gene lookup returns CDR1 SGHRS and CDR2 YFSETQ. The ends were cut back, 1 base at V and 7 bases at J, with 12 bases in the middle. There are 14 residues in the CDR3.

This clone appeared a few times. The V call is TRBV5-1, the J call TRBJ2-7; 7 nucleotides match TRBD1. Germline values: CDR1 SGHRS, CDR2 YFSETQ. The CDR3 extends over 13 amino acids. V trimming: 7 bases; J trimming: 0 bases; junction bases outside the gene matches: 4. CDR3 DNA: TGCGCCAGCGCGACAGGGAGCTCCTACGAGCAGTACTTC. It translates to CASATGSSYEQYF.

This chain uses TRBV5-4 with TRBJ2-5; tentatively, D is TRBD2 (6 bases). Germline V gives CDR1 SGHNT, CDR2 YYREEE (reference sequence). This CDR3 is built from 14 residues. The V end lost 0 bases, the J end lost 2 bases, and 8 bases lay between the germline ends. CDR3 amino acids: CASSLGRAQETQYF. The CDR3 DNA sequence: TGTGCCAGCAGCTTGGGGAGGGCTCAAGAGACCCAGTACTTC.

Turning to this clone: A far larger clone is off by one base, so a read error is likely. The V gene is TRBV11-1, the J gene TRBJ2-2; a possible D gene is TRBD2 (5 bases). CDR1 and CDR2 (germline): SGHAT, FQDESV (reference sequence). CDR3 length: 15 residues. DNA for the CDR3: TGTGCCAGACTTCGTCCTCCGGTTCGCGCCGGGGAGCCGTTTTTT. Translation: CARLRPPVRAGEPFF.

V is TRBV6-6 and J is TRBJ2-1; no definite D call. V was cut by 5 bases and J by 9 bases, with 11 bases left in between. The CDR3 spans 12 residues. Germline values: CDR1 MNHNY, CDR2 SVGAGI (reference sequence). The chain's CDR3 is CASSPLGIEQFF. Written as DNA, the CDR3 is TGTGCCAGCAGTCCTCTGGGTATTGAGCAGTTCTTC.

The chain joins TRBV11-2 to TRBJ1-1; D not certain. V lost 3 bases to trimming and J lost 4 bases, with 15 bases between them. This CDR3 spans 15 amino acids. CDR1 and CDR2 from the germline V gene are SGHAT and FQNNGV. CDR3 amino acids: CASSFFHGSGTEAFF. The CDR3 nucleotides read TGTGCCAGCAGCTTCTTCCACGGCTCCGGCACTGAAGCTTTCTTT.

This chain links TRBV9 with TRBJ2-7; no firm D call. The CDR3 runs 14 residues. Per the germline V gene, CDR1 is SGDLS and CDR2 is YYNGEE. Trimming took off 0 bases at V and 4 bases at J, with 11 bases between the two ends. The CDR3: CASSVEANGYEQYF. CDR3 sequence (DNA): TGTGCCAGCAGCGTAGAAGCTAACGGGTACGAGCAGTACTTC. Full variable domain (missing parts from reference TRBV9 and TRBJ2-7): DSGVTQTPKHLITATGQRVTLRCSPRSGDLSVYWYQQSLDQGLQFLIQYYNGEERAKGNILERFSAQQFPDLHSELNLSSLELGDSALYFCASSVEANGYEQYFGPGTRLTVT.

The sample holds many counts of this clone. The chain has TRBV7-9 and TRBJ1-6; no reliable D call. This CDR3 has 12 residues. Germline assignment: CDR1 SEHNR and CDR2 FQNEAQ (reference sequence). Trimming removed 5 bases at V and 5 bases at J, with 4 bases between. The CDR3 nucleotides are TGTGCCAGCAGCCCCGATAATTCACCCCTCCACTTT. This codes for CASSPDNSPLHF. The full variable domain, its missing parts supplied by reference TRBV7-9 and TRBJ1-6, is DTGVSQNPRHKITKRGQNVTFRCDPISEHNRLYWYRQTLGQGPEFLTYFQNEAQLEKSRLLSDRFSAERPKGSFSTLEIQRTEQGDSAMYLCASSPDNSPLHFGNGTRLTVT.

The count of this clone is one. J is TRBJ2-7 and V is TRBV5-1; 7 bases agree with TRBD1. The CDR3 sequence is 13 residues long. V shed 2 bases and J 3 bases; nucleotides not matched to a gene: 2. Germline loops: CDR1 SGHRS, CDR2 YFSETQ. The CDR3 spells CASSLQGLYEQYF. DNA of the CDR3: TGCGCCAGCAGCTTACAGGGGCTCTACGAGCAGTACTTC.

This clone was detected only once. The sample carries other DNA sequences with the same CDR3. The chain carries TRBV28 and TRBJ2-7; TRBD1 aligns across 8 bases. CDR3 size: 14 residues. Trimming at V came to 5 bases and at J to 2 bases, leaving 5 bases not matched to a gene. Germline loops: CDR1 MDHEN, CDR2 SYDVKM. CDR3 loop: CASSAPGQAYEQYF. In nucleotides, the CDR3 is TGTGCCAGCAGTGCACCGGGACAGGCCTACGAGCAGTACTTC.

The chain uses TRBV18 and TRBJ2-5; D is unresolved. The CDR3 contains 14 residues. V lost 0 bases, J lost 7 bases, and 12 bases lay in between. Germline V CDR1 and CDR2: KGHSH, LQKENI. The CDR3 protein is CASSPPIRTGTQYF. The CDR3 DNA is TGTGCCAGCTCACCACCAATCAGGACGGGGACCCAGTACTTC.

This rearrangement joins TRBV18 to TRBJ1-1; TRBD1 aligns across 7 bases. V lost 5 bases and J lost 1; bases outside the gene matches: 10. This CDR3 has 16 residues. Per germline, CDR1 KGHSH and CDR2 LQKENI. CDR3 coding DNA: TGTGCCAGCTCAGCTTGGACAGGTGGGGGGAACACTGAAGCTTTCTTT. Translating it yields CASSAWTGGGNTEAFF.

The chain links TRBV19 to TRBJ1-2, with D hard to call. Per the germline V gene, CDR1 is LNHDA and CDR2 is SQIVND (reference sequence). The germline V and J ends were trimmed by 5 bases and 3 bases, with 7 bases remaining between them. The CDR3 runs to 12 residues. The CDR3 region has the DNA TGTGCCAGTAGTTCCCGGGACTATGGCTACACCTTC. This sequence encodes CASSSRDYGYTF.

This clone has only one observation. This chain uses TRBV11-3 with TRBJ2-3; no firm D call. Trimming took 0 bases from V and 3 from J, leaving 4 bases between them. CDR3 length: 13 residues. Germline values: CDR1 SGHNT, CDR2 YENEEA. For the CDR3, the DNA is TGTGCCAGCAGCTTAGAAGAAACAGATACGCAGTATTTT. Translation gives CASSLEETDTQYF.

This clone was recorded only once. The chain is built from TRBV9 and TRBJ2-1; the D gene is possibly TRBD2 (5 bases). The CDR3 covers 15 residues. The V end lost 2 bases, the J end lost 4 bases, and 13 bases lay between the germline ends. From germline, CDR1 is SGDLS and CDR2 YYNGEE. The CDR3 sequence is CASSVGGSGYNEQFF. In DNA, the CDR3 is TGTGCCAGCAGCGTGGGTGGGAGCGGTTACAATGAGCAGTTCTTC.

The chain combines TRBV29-1 with TRBJ2-1, with TRBD2 as a possible D gene (6 bases). Trimming stripped 6 bases from V and 12 bases from J, with 15 bases between. CDR1 SQVTM and CDR2 ANQGSEA come from the germline V gene. This CDR3 region has 11 residues. The CDR3 DNA sequence: TGCAGCGTGGAGTCGGGGGTAGGGCAGTTCTTC. It yields the protein CSVESGVGQFF.